This TCR beta chain was captured in a study of T cells after somatic rescue of genetic block. Sequencing used immunoSEQ multiplex PCR; TCRdb keeps in-frame clones, though not all of them. The data contain some 68,000 clones, approximately 91% of them singletons. The CDR3 runs to 13 residues. Germline CDR1 is SNHLY and CDR2 is FYNNEI. Trimming pared 4 bases from V and 9 bases from J, leaving 13 bases between. The J gene is TRBJ2-1, the V gene TRBV2; D gene uncertain. This sequence originates from a man in his thirties or forties. Sequencing was performed on peripheral blood mononuclear cells (PBMCs). The CDR3 DNA is TGTGCCAGCAGTGTAGGCAGCGTCCTTGAGCAGTTCTTC. Translation gives CASSVGSVLEQFF.